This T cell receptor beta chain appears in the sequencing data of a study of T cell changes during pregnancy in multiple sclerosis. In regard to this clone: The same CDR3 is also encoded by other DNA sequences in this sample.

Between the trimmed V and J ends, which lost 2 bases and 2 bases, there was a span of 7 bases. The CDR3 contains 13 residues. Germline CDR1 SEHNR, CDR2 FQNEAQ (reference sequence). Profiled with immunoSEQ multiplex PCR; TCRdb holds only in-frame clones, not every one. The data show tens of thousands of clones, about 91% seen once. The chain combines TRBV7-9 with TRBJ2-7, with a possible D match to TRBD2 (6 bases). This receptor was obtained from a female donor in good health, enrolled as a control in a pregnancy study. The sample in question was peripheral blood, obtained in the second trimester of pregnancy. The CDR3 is CASSLTSTYEQYF. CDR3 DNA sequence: TGTGCCAGCAGCTTAACTAGCACCTACGAGCAGTACTTC.